The 16 T cell receptor beta chains given below trace back to one sample, sequenced in a study of cytomegalovirus exposure and HLA in healthy donors. It was with 60 Vbeta and 13 Jbeta primers that the PCR ran. Some clones are missing from TCRdb's copy, which holds only in-frame ones; the method was immunoSEQ multiplex PCR. The table for this sample gives fewer than 130,000 clones. Specimen: PBMCs. Source of these receptors: a man between 45 and 60 years old in good health and CMV-seronegative.

The gene calls are TRBV7-9 and TRBJ1-3; 10 nucleotides agree with TRBD1. Germline trimming cut 4 bases from V and 9 bases from J; bases unmatched to any gene: 18. Germline V gene data show CDR1 as SEHNR and CDR2 as FQNEAQ (reference sequence). The CDR3 is 18 residues long. The CDR3 sequence is CASSSVNRDRGSLGTIYF. CDR3 coding DNA: TGTGCCAGCAGCTCAGTAAATCGGGACAGGGGATCGCTTGGCACCATATATTTT. Looking up the rest from reference TRBV7-9 and TRBJ1-3 gives the full variable domain: DTGVSQNPRHKITKRGQNVTFRCDPISEHNRLYWYRQTLGQGPEFLTYFQNEAQLEKSRLLSDRFSAERPKGSFSTLEIQRTEQGDSAMYLCASSSVNRDRGSLGTIYFGEGSWLTVV.

The rearrangement uses TRBV29-1 and TRBJ2-5; 13 nucleotides agree with TRBD2. The V and J ends lost 7 bases and 5 bases, in that order; junction bases with no gene match: 7. CDR1 SQVTM and CDR2 ANQGSEA come from the germline V gene. The CDR3 length is 14 residues. The CDR3 nucleotides read TGCAGCGGTGGACTAGCGGGGGAAGTGGAGACCCAGTACTTC. Translated: CSGGLAGEVETQYF.

The rearrangement joins TRBV19 to TRBJ2-2; 7 bases are shared with TRBD1. The CDR3 consists of 16 residues. From germline, CDR1 is LNHDA and CDR2 SQIVND (reference sequence). The junction had 8 bases not matched to a gene; V was cut back by 7 bases and J by 0 bases. Here the CDR3 DNA reads TGTGCCAGTACCCTCAGAGGGGGCGCGAACACCGGGGAGCTGTTTTTT. Encoded protein: CASTLRGGANTGELFF.

The rearrangement links TRBV7-2 to TRBJ2-7; 8 bases are a match to TRBD2. Unmatched junction bases numbered 3, after V lost 5 bases and J lost 0 bases. This CDR3 comprises 14 residues. Germline V CDR1 and CDR2: SGHTA, FQGNSA. In DNA, the CDR3 is TGTGCCAGCAGCACGCGGGGGGCCTCCTACGAGCAGTACTTC. Its translation is CASSTRGASYEQYF.

The rearrangement joins TRBV6-1 to TRBJ2-1; a weak D match, TRBD1 (6 bases). The germline V gene encodes CDR1 MNHNS and CDR2 SASEGT. The CDR3 covers 16 residues. V was trimmed by 4 bases and J by 4 bases, leaving 17 bases between them. This CDR3 reads CASSGGTGLSYNEQFF. CDR3 nucleotide sequence: TGTGCCAGCAGTGGTGGAACAGGGCTGTCGTACAATGAGCAGTTCTTC.

V usage is TRBV5-4 and J usage is TRBJ1-3; TRBD1 is a possible D gene (5 bases). This CDR3 spans 15 amino acids. The V and J ends lost 4 bases and 0 bases respectively, with 11 bases between them. Germline values: CDR1 SGHNT, CDR2 YYREEE (reference sequence). DNA for the CDR3: TGTGCCAGCAGCCTCGACAGTGCCTCTGGAAACACCATATATTTT. It codes for CASSLDSASGNTIYF.

V and J are TRBV7-8 and TRBJ2-7, with D tentatively TRBD1 (5 bases). CDR1 SGHVS and CDR2 FQNEAQ come from the germline V gene. CDR3 size: 15 residues. Trimming shortened V by 3 bases and J by 1 base, and 13 bases separated the two germline ends. CDR3 region: CASSFARGSSYEQYF. In nucleotides, the CDR3 is TGTGCCAGCAGCTTCGCAAGGGGATCGTCCTACGAGCAGTACTTC.

The chain recombines TRBV10-3 with TRBJ2-3; weak D call: TRBD2 (6 bases). Trimming shortened V by 7 bases and J by 2 bases, and 16 bases separated the two germline ends. The CDR3 spans 15 residues. CDR1 is ENHRY and CDR2 is SYGVKD in the germline V gene. The CDR3 DNA sequence: TGTGCCATCAAGGACTATAGGAGCTTCACAGATACGCAGTATTTT. It encodes CAIKDYRSFTDTQYF.

The chain links TRBV27 to TRBJ1-5, with 7 bases that match TRBD1. CDR1 and CDR2 (germline): MNHEY, SMNVEV (reference sequence). The V and J ends lost 1 base and 5 bases, in that order; junction bases with no gene match: 5. The CDR3 is 15 amino acids. The CDR3 reads CASSLWGRGDQPQHF. As DNA, the CDR3 is TGTGCCAGCAGTTTATGGGGCAGGGGGGATCAGCCCCAGCATTTT.

This chain joins TRBV7-2 and TRBJ1-1; D is uncertain. This CDR3 is built from 11 residues. V gave up 6 bases and J gave up 6 bases, with 8 bases separating them. CDR1 and CDR2 (germline): SGHTA, FQGNSA. CDR3 amino acids: CASREAAEAFF. As DNA, the CDR3 is TGTGCCAGCAGAGAGGCCGCTGAAGCTTTCTTT.

The chain combines TRBV16 with TRBJ2-1; 10 positions match TRBD2. The V and J ends lost 3 bases and 5 bases, in that order; junction bases with no gene match: 16. CDR3 length equals 19 residues. Looked up from germline, CDR1 is KGHSY and CDR2 is FQNENV. The CDR3 protein is CASSHPRASGGVLNNEQFF. CDR3 coding DNA: TGTGCCAGCAGCCACCCGAGGGCTAGCGGGGGAGTGTTGAACAATGAGCAGTTCTTC.

The J gene is TRBJ2-7, the V gene TRBV5-4; 14 nucleotides match TRBD2. V lost 4 bases to trimming and J lost 0 bases; unmatched junction nucleotides: 3. Germline loops: CDR1 SGHNT, CDR2 YYREEE (reference sequence). CDR3 length equals 16 residues. This chain's CDR3 is CASSGGLAGVSYEQYF. CDR3 nucleotide sequence: TGTGCCAGCAGCGGGGGACTAGCGGGAGTCTCCTACGAGCAGTACTTC.

The genes are TRBV5-6 and TRBJ2-5; 8 nucleotides line up with TRBD2. The CDR3 has 16 residues. With 4 bases clipped from V and 1 base from J, the junction kept 9 bases outside the gene matches. The germline gives CDR1 SGHDT, CDR2 YYEEEE. The CDR3 DNA is TGTGCCAGCAGCCCAGGACCAGCGGGGGCCCAAGAGACCCAGTACTTC. It translates to CASSPGPAGAQETQYF. Complete variable domain (other parts from reference TRBV5-6 and TRBJ2-5): DAGVTQSPTHLIKTRGQQVTLRCSPKSGHDTVSWYQQALGQGPQFIFQYYEEEERQRGNFPDRFSGHQFPNYSSELNVNALLLGDSALYLCASSPGPAGAQETQYFGPGTRLLVL.

To note about this clone: The junction departs from germline at one end; a sequencing error may be responsible. The genes are TRBV7-7 and TRBJ2-5, with TRBD1 matching 10 bases. The CDR3 is 16 amino acids. Germline values: CDR1 SSHAT, CDR2 FNYEAQ (reference sequence). The CDR3 coding sequence is TGTGCTAGCAGCTTAGGGTGGACAGGGGGTTTAGAGACCCAGTACTTC. Residues: CASSLGWTGGLETQYF.

V is TRBV19 and J is TRBJ2-7, with a weak D call TRBD1 (5 bases). Trimming removed 4 bases at V and 0 bases at J, with 10 bases between. The CDR3 consists of 14 residues. The germline CDR1 and CDR2 sequences are LNHDA and SQIVND (reference sequence). CDR3 coding DNA: TGTGCCAGTAGTAGACAGCTGAGCTCCTACGAGCAGTACTTC. Its protein product is CASSRQLSSYEQYF.

The chain recombines TRBV5-1 with TRBJ1-4; 8 nucleotides line up with TRBD1. With 4 bases clipped from V and 4 bases from J, the junction kept 6 bases outside the gene matches. The CDR3 is 15 amino acids. Per germline, CDR1 SGHRS and CDR2 YFSETQ. In DNA form, the CDR3 reads TGCGCCAGCAGCCTAAGACAGGGGAGTAATGAAAAACTGTTTTTT. The encoded protein is CASSLRQGSNEKLFF.